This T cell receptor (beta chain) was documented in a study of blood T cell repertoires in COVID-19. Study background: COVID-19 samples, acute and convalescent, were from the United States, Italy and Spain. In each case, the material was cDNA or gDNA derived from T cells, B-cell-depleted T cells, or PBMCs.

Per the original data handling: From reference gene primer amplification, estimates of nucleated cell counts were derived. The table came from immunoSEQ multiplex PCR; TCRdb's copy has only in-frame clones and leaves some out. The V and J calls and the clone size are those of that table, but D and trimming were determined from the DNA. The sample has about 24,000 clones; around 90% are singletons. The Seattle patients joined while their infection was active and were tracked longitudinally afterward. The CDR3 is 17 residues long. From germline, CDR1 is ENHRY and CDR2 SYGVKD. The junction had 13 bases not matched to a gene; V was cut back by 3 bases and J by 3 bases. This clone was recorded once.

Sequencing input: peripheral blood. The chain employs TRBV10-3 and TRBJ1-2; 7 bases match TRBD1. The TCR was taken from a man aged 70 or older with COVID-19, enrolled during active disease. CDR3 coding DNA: TGTGCCATCAGTGATCCCCTTTTGACAGGGAACGACTATGGCTACACCTTC. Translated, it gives CAISDPLLTGNDYGYTF.